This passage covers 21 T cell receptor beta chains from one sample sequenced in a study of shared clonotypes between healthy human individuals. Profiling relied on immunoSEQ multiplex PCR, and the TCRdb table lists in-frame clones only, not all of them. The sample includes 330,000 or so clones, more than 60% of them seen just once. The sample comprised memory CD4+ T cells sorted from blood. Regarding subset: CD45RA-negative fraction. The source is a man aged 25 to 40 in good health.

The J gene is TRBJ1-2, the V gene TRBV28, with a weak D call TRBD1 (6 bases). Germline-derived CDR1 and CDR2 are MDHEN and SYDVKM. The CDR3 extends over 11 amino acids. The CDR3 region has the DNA TGTGCGTCGGGACATAGCTATGGCTACACCTTC. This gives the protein CASGHSYGYTF.

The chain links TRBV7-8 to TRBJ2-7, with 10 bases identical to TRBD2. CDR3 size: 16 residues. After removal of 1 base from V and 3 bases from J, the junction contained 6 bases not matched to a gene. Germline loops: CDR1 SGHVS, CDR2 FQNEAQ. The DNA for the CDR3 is TGTGCCAGCAGCTTAGAACTAGCGGGGAGTATCTACGAGCAGTACTTC. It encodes CASSLELAGSIYEQYF.

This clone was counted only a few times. CDR3 DNA sequence: TGTGCCAGCAGCGACGGGACCGACTATGGCTACACCTTC. It yields the protein CASSDGTDYGYTF. J is TRBJ1-2 and V is TRBV21-1. TRBV21-1 is labeled a pseudogene. This CDR3 has 13 amino acids.

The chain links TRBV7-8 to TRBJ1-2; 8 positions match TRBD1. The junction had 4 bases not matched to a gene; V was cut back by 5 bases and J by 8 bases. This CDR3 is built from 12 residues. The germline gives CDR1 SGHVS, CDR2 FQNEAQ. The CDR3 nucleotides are TGTGCCAGCAGCATTGGACAGGGAGGCTACACCTTC. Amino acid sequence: CASSIGQGGYTF. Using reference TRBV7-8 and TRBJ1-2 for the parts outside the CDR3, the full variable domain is GAGVSQSPRYKVAKRGQDVALRCDPISGHVSLFWYQQALGQGPEFLTYFQNEAQLDKSGLPSDRFFAERPEGSVSTLKIQRTQQEDSAVYLCASSIGQGGYTFGSGTRLTVV.

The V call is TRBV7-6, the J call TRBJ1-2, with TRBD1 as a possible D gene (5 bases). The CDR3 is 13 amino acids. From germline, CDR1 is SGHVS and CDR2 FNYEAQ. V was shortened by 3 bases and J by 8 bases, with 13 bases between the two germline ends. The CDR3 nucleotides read TGTGCCAGCAGCTTCGGGCAGGGAGGAGGCTACACCTTC. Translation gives CASSFGQGGGYTF.

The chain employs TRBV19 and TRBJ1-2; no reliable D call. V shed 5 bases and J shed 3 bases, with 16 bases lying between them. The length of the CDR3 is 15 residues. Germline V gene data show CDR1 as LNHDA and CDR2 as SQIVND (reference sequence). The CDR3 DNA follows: TGTGCCAGTAGTGTCGGGCGTAGGACTTACTATGGCTACACCTTC. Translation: CASSVGRRTYYGYTF. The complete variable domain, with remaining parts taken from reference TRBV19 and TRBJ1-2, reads DGGITQSPKYLFRKEGQNVTLSCEQNLNHDAMYWYRQDPGQGLRLIYYSQIVNDFQKGDIAEGYSVSREKKESFPLTVTSAQKNPTAFYLCASSVGRRTYYGYTFGSGTRLTVV.

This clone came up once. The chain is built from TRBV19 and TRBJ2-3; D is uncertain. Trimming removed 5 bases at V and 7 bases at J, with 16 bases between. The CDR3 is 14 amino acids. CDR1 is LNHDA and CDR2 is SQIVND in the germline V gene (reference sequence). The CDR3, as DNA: TGTGCCAGTAGTTCGGACCCCCTTGTTAATACGCAGTATTTT. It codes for CASSSDPLVNTQYF.

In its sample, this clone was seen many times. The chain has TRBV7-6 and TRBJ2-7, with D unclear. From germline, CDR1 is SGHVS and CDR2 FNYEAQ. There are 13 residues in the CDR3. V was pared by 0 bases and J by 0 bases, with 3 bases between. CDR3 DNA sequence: TGTGCCAGCAGCTTAGCCGCCTCCTACGAGCAGTACTTC. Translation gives CASSLAASYEQYF. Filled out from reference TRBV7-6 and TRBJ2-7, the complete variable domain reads GAGVSQSPRYKVTKRGQDVALRCDPISGHVSLYWYRQALGQGPEFLTYFNYEAQQDKSGLPNDRFSAERPEGSISTLTIQRTEQRDSAMYRCASSLAASYEQYFGPGTRLTVT.

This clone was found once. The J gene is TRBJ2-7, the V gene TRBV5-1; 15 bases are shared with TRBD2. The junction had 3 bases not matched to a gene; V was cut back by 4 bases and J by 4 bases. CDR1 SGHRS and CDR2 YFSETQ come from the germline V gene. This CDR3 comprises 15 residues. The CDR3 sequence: CASSPGLAGGYEQYF. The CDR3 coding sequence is TGCGCCAGCAGCCCTGGACTAGCGGGAGGGTACGAGCAGTACTTC.

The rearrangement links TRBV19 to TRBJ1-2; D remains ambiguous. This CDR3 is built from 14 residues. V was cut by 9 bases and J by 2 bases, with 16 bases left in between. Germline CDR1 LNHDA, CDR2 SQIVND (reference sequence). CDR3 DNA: TGTGCCAGCTTAAGCCGGGGTAGGAACTATGGCTACACCTTC. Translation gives CASLSRGRNYGYTF.

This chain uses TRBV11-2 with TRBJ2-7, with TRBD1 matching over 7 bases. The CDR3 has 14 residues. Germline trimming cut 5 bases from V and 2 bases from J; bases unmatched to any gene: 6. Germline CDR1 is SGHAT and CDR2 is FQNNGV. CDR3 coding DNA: TGTGCCAGCAGCAAGGACAGGCCGCCCTACGAGCAGTACTTC. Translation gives CASSKDRPPYEQYF.

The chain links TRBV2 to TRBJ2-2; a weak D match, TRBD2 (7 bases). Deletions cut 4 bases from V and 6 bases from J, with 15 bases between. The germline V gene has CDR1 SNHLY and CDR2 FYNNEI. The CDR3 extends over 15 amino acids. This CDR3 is CASSARGALSGELFF. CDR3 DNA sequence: TGTGCCAGCAGTGCACGGGGGGCCCTTTCCGGGGAGCTGTTTTTT.

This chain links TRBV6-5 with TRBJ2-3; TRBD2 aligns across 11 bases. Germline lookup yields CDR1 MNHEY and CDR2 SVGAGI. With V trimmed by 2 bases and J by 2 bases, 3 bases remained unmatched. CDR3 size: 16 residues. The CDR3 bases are TGTGCCAGCAGTTACGGGACTAGCGGATCCACAGATACGCAGTATTTT. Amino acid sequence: CASSYGTSGSTDTQYF.

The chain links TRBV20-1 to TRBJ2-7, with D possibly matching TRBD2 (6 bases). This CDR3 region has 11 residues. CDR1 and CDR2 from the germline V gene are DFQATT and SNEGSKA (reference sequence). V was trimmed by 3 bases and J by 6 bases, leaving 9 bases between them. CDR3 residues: CSARRGVEQYF. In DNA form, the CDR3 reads TGCAGTGCTAGGCGCGGGGTCGAGCAGTACTTC.

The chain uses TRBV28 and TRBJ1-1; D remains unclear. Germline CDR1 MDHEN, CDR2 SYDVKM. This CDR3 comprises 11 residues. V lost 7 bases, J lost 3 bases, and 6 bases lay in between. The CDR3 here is CASISDTEAFF. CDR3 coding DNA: TGTGCCAGCATTTCCGACACTGAAGCTTTCTTT.

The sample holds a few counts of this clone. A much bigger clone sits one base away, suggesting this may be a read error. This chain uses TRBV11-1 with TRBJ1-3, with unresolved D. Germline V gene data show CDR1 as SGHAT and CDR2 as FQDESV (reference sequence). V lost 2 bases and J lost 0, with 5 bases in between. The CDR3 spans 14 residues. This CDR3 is CASSLHNSGNTIYF. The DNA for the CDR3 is TGTGCCAGCAGCTTACACAACTCTGGAAACACCATATATTTT. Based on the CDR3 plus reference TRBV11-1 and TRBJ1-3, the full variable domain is EAEVAQSPRYKITEKSQAVAFWCDPISGHATLYWYRQILGQGPELLVQFQDESVVDDSQLPKDRFSAERLKGVDSTLKIQPAELGDSAMYLCASSLHNSGNTIYFGEGSWLTVV.

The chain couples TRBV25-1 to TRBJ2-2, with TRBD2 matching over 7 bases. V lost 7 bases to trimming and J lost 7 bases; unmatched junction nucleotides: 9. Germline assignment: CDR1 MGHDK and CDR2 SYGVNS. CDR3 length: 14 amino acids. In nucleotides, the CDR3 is TGTGCCAGCACCTTAAGCGGGACGATCGGGGAGCTGTTTTTT. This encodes CASTLSGTIGELFF.

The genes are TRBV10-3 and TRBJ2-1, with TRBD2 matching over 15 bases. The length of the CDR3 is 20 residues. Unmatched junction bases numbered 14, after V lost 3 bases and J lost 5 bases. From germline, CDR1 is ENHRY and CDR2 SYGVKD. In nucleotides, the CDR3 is TGTGCCATCAGTGATTTGATGGGACTAGCGGGAGGCCCGGTCAACAATGAGCAGTTCTTC. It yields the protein CAISDLMGLAGGPVNNEQFF.

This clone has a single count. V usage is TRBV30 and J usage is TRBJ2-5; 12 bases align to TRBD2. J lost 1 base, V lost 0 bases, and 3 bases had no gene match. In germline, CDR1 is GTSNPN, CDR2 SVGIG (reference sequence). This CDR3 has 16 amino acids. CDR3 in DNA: TGTGCCTGGAGTGTACTAGCGGGAGGACCCCAAGAGACCCAGTACTTC. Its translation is CAWSVLAGGPQETQYF.

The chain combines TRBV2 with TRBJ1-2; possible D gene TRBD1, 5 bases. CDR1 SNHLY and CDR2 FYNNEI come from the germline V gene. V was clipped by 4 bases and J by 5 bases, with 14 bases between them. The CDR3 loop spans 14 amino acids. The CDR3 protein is CASSVFGTGYGYTF. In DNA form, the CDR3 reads TGTGCCAGCAGTGTATTCGGGACGGGTTATGGCTACACCTTC. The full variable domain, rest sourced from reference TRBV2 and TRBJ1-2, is EPEVTQTPSHQVTQMGQEVILRCVPISNHLYFYWYRQILGQKVEFLVSFYNNEISEKSEIFDDQFSVERPDGSNFTLKIRSTKLEDSAMYFCASSVFGTGYGYTFGSGTRLTVV.

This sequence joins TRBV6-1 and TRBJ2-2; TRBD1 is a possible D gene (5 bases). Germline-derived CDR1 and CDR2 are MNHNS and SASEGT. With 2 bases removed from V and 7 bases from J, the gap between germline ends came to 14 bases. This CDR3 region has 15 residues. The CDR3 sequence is CASSEQGYSGGELFF. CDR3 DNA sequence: TGTGCCAGCAGTGAACAGGGCTATTCGGGCGGGGAGCTGTTTTTT.